Given below is one TCR beta chain in context. Its target is not known. The sample comes from a study of shared clonotypes between healthy human individuals. Background on the study: CD4 naive cells filled three plates per donor, CD4 memory three, CD8 naive two and CD8 memory one.

The germline V and J ends were trimmed by 3 bases and 0 bases, with 5 bases remaining between them. CDR3 size: 13 residues. From germline, CDR1 is SGHDT and CDR2 YYEEEE. Study-wide findings and caveats: Larger estimated richness was generally recorded for naive subsets relative to memory subsets.

Study processing details: ImmunoSEQ supplied junction-only sequences lacking quality scores, so filtering was different. Measured with immunoSEQ multiplex PCR; TCRdb has only the in-frame clones, and not every one. The V and J calls and the clone size are those of that table, but D and trimming were determined from the DNA. The sample lists more than 550,000 clones; around 90% were seen once. CD45RO-negative CD8 cells positively selected for CCR7 made up the naive population, which excluded terminally differentiated effector memory CD45RA+ cells. The sequencing input was naive CD8+ T cells sorted from blood. The clonotype originates from a young man in good health. The chain joins TRBV5-6 to TRBJ2-3; D is unclear. The CDR3 loop is CASSWSSTDTQYF. The CDR3 DNA follows: TGTGCCAGCAGCTGGTCTAGCACAGATACGCAGTATTTT.